Listed below are T cell receptor beta chains from one sample, sequenced in a study of Graves' ophthalmopathy and Graves' hyperthyroidism. TCRdb re-called the multiplex PCR reads with MiXCR, one entry per CDR3 protein. The sample consists of about 740,000 distinct CDR3 sequences, roughly 40% of them appearing once. Source material: peripheral blood. Receptors were obtained from an adult man with Graves' ophthalmopathy. The CDR3 runs from the conserved cysteine through the conserved F or W. D genes are given only for firm matches. Clone size appears in some rows only: once, few, many, or a class for an expanded clone.

abundance,v_gene,j_gene,d_gene,CDR3nt,CDR3aa
many,TRBV2,TRBJ1-1,-,TGTGCCAGCAAAACTGAACAGGGTGGTGAAGCTTTCTTT,CASKTEQGGEAFF
-,TRBV2,TRBJ2-7,TRBD2,TGTGCCAGGACTAGCGGGAACTCCTACGAGCAGTACTTC,CARTSGNSYEQYF
-,TRBV2,TRBJ1-5,-,TGTGCCAGCAGTGAGGGGGTATCTGGCCAGCCCCAGCAATTT,CASSEGVSGQPQQF
-,TRBV25-1,TRBJ2-2,-,TGTGCCAGCAGTTACTTAAGGGGGGAGGTCACCGGGGAGCTGTTTTTT,CASSYLRGEVTGELFF
-,TRBV7-9,TRBJ2-2,-,TGTGCCAGCAGTTGCGAGCGGCAAACCGGGGAGCTGTTTTTT,CASSCERQTGELFF
-,TRBV9,TRBJ1-3,TRBD1,TGTGCCAGCAGCGTAGCTACAGGGGTAGGAAACACCATATATTTT,CASSVATGVGNTIYF
many,TRBV2,TRBJ1-5,TRBD1,TGTGCCAGCAGTTCCCGCAGGGGGAATCAGCCCCAGCATTTT,CASSSRRGNQPQHF
few,TRBV19,TRBJ1-1,-,TGTGCCAGTAGTATAGATCTGCGGGTTTGGGAGAACACTGAAGCTTTCTTT,CASSIDLRVWENTEAFF
many,TRBV20-1,TRBJ2-7,TRBD1,TGCAGTGTCAGGACCGGGACAGGGCCACACGAGCAGTACTTC,CSVRTGTGPHEQYF
-,TRBV25-1,TRBJ1-1,-,TGTGCCAGCAGTGGAACGGGACCTGAAGCTTTCTTT,CASSGTGPEAFF
-,TRBV5-8,TRBJ1-1,-,TGTGCCAGCAGCCCCTCCTTAGGCCGGGACACTGAAGCTCTCTTT,CASSPSLGRDTEALF
-,TRBV24-1,TRBJ1-5,-,TGTGCCACCAGTGACCCCGGGACACGTTATCAGCCCCAGCATTTT,CATSDPGTRYQPQHF
-,TRBV19,TRBJ1-6,-,TGTGCCAGTAGTCGGACCGCCGCGGTTTCACCCCTCCACTTT,CASSRTAAVSPLHF
many,TRBV7-9,TRBJ2-7,-,TGTGCCAGCAGCTTCCTGGACGAGTACGAGCAGTACTTC,CASSFLDEYEQYF
many,TRBV19,TRBJ1-1,-,TGTGCCAGTAGTATAGGACGGGGCACTGAAGCTTTCTTT,CASSIGRGTEAFF
-,TRBV7-9,TRBJ2-1,-,TGTGCCAGCAGCTCCGAGGGATGGCGGGGGCTAAATGAGCAGTTCTTC,CASSSEGWRGLNEQFF
-,TRBV12-3/TRBV12-4,TRBJ1-1,-,TGTGCCAGCAGTCTGAGGGGGGCAGCTTTCTTT,CASSLRGAAFF
many,TRBV10-3,TRBJ2-5,-,TGTGCCAGCAGTGAAGTCATAAAGGAGACCCAGTACTTC,CASSEVIKETQYF
-,TRBV7-4,TRBJ2-6,-,TGTGCCAGCAGCTTTTGGTCGGACGGACAAGCTTTC,CASSFWSDGQAF
many,TRBV7-9,TRBJ1-1,-,TGTGCCAGCAGCTTACGGGGGGGAACGAACACTGAAGCTTTCTTT,CASSLRGGTNTEAFF
many,TRBV12-3/TRBV12-4,TRBJ1-4,-,TGTGCCAGCGCCTCTTCGGACCGGGCGTTAAAACTGTTTTTT,CASASSDRALKLFF
-,TRBV19,TRBJ1-3,-,TGTGCCAGTATGCTGGGGGAGACTGGAAACACCATATATTTT,CASMLGETGNTIYF
many,TRBV20-1,TRBJ2-6,-,TGCAGTGCCACAGCCGGGGGGCTAACTGGGGCCAACGTCCTGACTTTC,CSATAGGLTGANVLTF
-,TRBV9,TRBJ2-7,-,TGTGCCAGCAGCGTCCAGGACGTTCCCTACGAGCAGTACTTC,CASSVQDVPYEQYF
once,TRBV29-1,TRBJ1-4,-,TGCGCCAGCAGCCAATTGGGTTTGGGTGAAAAACTGTTTTTT,CASSQLGLGEKLFF
-,TRBV7-2,TRBJ1-2,-,TGCGCCAGCAGCCACTCGACAGGAGCACCTAACTATGGCTACACCTTC,CASSHSTGAPNYGYTF
-,TRBV10-3,TRBJ1-2,-,TGTGCCATCAGTGCTAGACCGGGGGCCTATGGCTACACCTTC,CAISARPGAYGYTF
few,TRBV19,TRBJ1-1,-,TGTGCCAGTAGGCCGGGGTTCGGAAACATGAACACTGAAGCTTTCTTT,CASRPGFGNMNTEAFF
-,TRBV6-2/TRBV6-3,TRBJ1-6,-,TGTGCCAGCAGAACACTTATCACGATGTGGGGCGCCCAATCACCCCTCCACTTT,CASRTLITMWGAQSPLHF
once,TRBV7-9,TRBJ1-6,TRBD1,TGTGCCAGCAGCTTAACGACACATAGTGCAGGGGGGAACTCACCCCTCCACTTT,CASSLTTHSAGGNSPLHF
-,TRBV4-1,TRBJ2-7,TRBD2,TGCGCCAGCAGCCTAACTAGCGGGCTAACCTACGAGCAGTACTTC,CASSLTSGLTYEQYF
few,TRBV11-2,TRBJ1-4,-,TGTGCCAGCAGCCAAACATCTTTTGAAAAACTGTTTTTT,CASSQTSFEKLFF
many,TRBV20-1,TRBJ1-2,-,TGCAGTGCTCCTCTTGCTGGGCATTCCCGAAATGGCTACACCTTC,CSAPLAGHSRNGYTF
few,TRBV7-9,TRBJ1-5,TRBD1,TGTGCCAGCAGTACGACAGGGTTTGGGCAGCCCCAGCATTTT,CASSTTGFGQPQHF
many,TRBV11-2,TRBJ2-5,-,TGTGCCAGCAGCTTAGATCGGGTCGAAGGGGGGACCCAGTACTTC,CASSLDRVEGGTQYF
many,TRBV19,TRBJ1-2,TRBD1,TGTGCCAGTAGTACGGGACAGGCCTATGGCTACACCTTC,CASSTGQAYGYTF
few,TRBV7-2,TRBJ1-2,-,TGCGCCAGCAGCCAAGAGGCGGGGGTGATCAACTATGGCTACACCTTC,CASSQEAGVINYGYTF
-,TRBV7-9,TRBJ1-1,-,TGTGCCAGCAGCTTTAATGAGGTGACAGGGAACACTGAAGCTTTCTTT,CASSFNEVTGNTEAFF
many,TRBV25-1,TRBJ2-1,-,TGTGCCAGCAGTGAATCCCCGCCAGGACCCCGCAATGAGCAGTTCTTC,CASSESPPGPRNEQFF
-,TRBV11-2,TRBJ2-7,-,TGTGCCAGCAGCCTACAGTACAGCGGGCTTTACGAGCAGTACTTC,CASSLQYSGLYEQYF
many,TRBV4-3,TRBJ1-4,-,TGCGCCAGCAGACAGATCCAGGGATCGTCTAATGAAAAACTGTTTTTT,CASRQIQGSSNEKLFF